This TCR beta chain was sequenced in a study of blood T cells in healthy people across ages. The CDR3 is 16 amino acids. V lost 4 bases to trimming and J lost 9 bases, with 28 bases between them. Germline CDR1 SQVTM, CDR2 ANQGSEA. Primed by a sample-barcoded 5' primer and a J-beta primer mix, a second PCR proceeded for roughly 7 to 11 cycles. Each CDR3 protein gets one entry after TCRdb re-called the 5' RACE reads with MiXCR. Of under 1 million distinct CDR3 sequences in the sample, around 43% were seen once. Total RNA amounts of at least 6 micrograms were extracted per sample. This sequence was found in a man in his sixties in good health. Sequenced: blood. This chain connects TRBV29-1 to TRBJ2-7; D could derive from TRBD1 or TRBD2 (7 bases each). CDR3 bases: TGCAGCGTTGCCCCTTTCTCAGGGGGGGCCTCTGGCGGGCAGTACTTC. It codes for CSVAPFSGGASGGQYF.